This TCR beta chain was sequenced during a study of blood T cell repertoires in COVID-19. Repertoires were generated with immunoSEQ multiplex PCR, while TCRdb's copy carries only in-frame clones and drops some. In the table there are around 300,000 clones, roughly nine tenths of which are singletons. The CDR3 is 14 amino acids. Germline V CDR1 and CDR2: KGHSH, LQKENI. The V gene lost 5 bases and the J gene lost 2 bases, with 10 bases spanning the gap. Sequencing used peripheral blood. The chain couples TRBV18 to TRBJ1-5, with D perhaps matching TRBD1 (6 bases). This receptor was obtained from a man aged 18-30 years with active or convalescent COVID-19. The CDR3 is CASSTGSGNQPQHF. CDR3 DNA sequence: TGTGCCAGCTCAACAGGGAGCGGCAATCAGCCCCAGCATTTT.